One and the same sample provided the 22 T cell receptor beta chains below, sequenced in a study of graft-versus-host responses after intestinal transplantation. The antigens of these receptors remain unknown. Sequencing used immunoSEQ multiplex PCR; TCRdb keeps in-frame clones, though not all of them. The sample includes about 94,000 clones, more than 85% of them seen just once. Material: unstimulated CD8+ T cells sorted from spleen or lymph node cells, obtained before intestinal transplant. These receptors originate from a human donor who received an intestinal transplant.

The chain carries TRBV4-3 and TRBJ2-1; 11 bases agree with TRBD2. The CDR3 has 16 amino acids. The germline V gene has CDR1 LGHNA and CDR2 YSLEER. The junction had 8 bases not matched to a gene; V was cut back by 6 bases and J by 4 bases. CDR3 in DNA: TGCGCCAGCAGTCCCGGGACTAGCGGCCCTTACAATGAGCAGTTCTTC. This translates into CASSPGTSGPYNEQFF.

The chain links TRBV5-6 to TRBJ2-2; D is perhaps TRBD2 (6 bases). This CDR3 region has 15 residues. In germline, CDR1 is SGHDT, CDR2 YYEEEE. The V end lost 4 bases, the J end lost 2 bases, and 12 bases lay between the germline ends. CDR3 DNA sequence: TGTGCCAGCAGCCTGGGGACTTTCAACACCGGGGAGCTGTTTTTT. It yields the protein CASSLGTFNTGELFF.

The chain carries TRBV7-9 and TRBJ1-1; 7 bases are a match to TRBD1. This CDR3 is built from 14 residues. The germline gives CDR1 SEHNR, CDR2 FQNEAQ (reference sequence). Trimming took 3 bases from V and 6 from J; bases not matched to a gene: 7. The CDR3 spells CASSFLDRAPEAFF. The CDR3 nucleotides read TGTGCCAGCAGCTTCCTAGACAGGGCCCCTGAAGCTTTCTTT.

V usage is TRBV18 and J usage is TRBJ2-7; maybe TRBD2 (5 bases). Germline loops: CDR1 KGHSH, CDR2 LQKENI. The CDR3 sequence is 13 residues long. V lost 2 bases and J lost 0, with 5 bases in between. In nucleotides, the CDR3 is TGTGCCAGCTCACCAGGGAGCTCCTACGAGCAGTACTTC. Its translation is CASSPGSSYEQYF.

The chain combines TRBV30 with TRBJ2-7; a possible D gene is TRBD2 (6 bases). The CDR3 has 11 amino acids. V lost 3 bases and J 7 bases, leaving 10 bases between the germline ends. Per the germline V gene, CDR1 is GTSNPN and CDR2 is SVGIG (reference sequence). The CDR3: CAWRGGREQYF. The CDR3 DNA follows: TGTGCCTGGAGGGGGGGTCGAGAGCAGTACTTC.

The rearrangement uses TRBV4-2 and TRBJ1-3; no firm D call. The ends were cut back, 0 bases at V and 2 bases at J, with 11 bases in the middle. Germline loops: CDR1 LGHNA, CDR2 YNFKEQ. The CDR3 runs 16 residues. CDR3 loop: CASSQDRLGAGNTIYF. As DNA, the CDR3 is TGTGCCAGCAGCCAAGATAGGCTGGGCGCTGGAAACACCATATATTTT.

This chain joins TRBV6-5 and TRBJ2-7, with 7 bases lining up with TRBD2. The CDR3 is 14 amino acids. Germline V gene sequence: CDR1 MNHEY, CDR2 SVGAGI. After removal of 5 bases from V and 1 base from J, the junction contained 5 bases not matched to a gene. CDR3 loop: CASSGLGGSYEQYF. The CDR3 region has the DNA TGTGCCAGCAGTGGGTTGGGGGGGTCCTACGAGCAGTACTTC.

This clone has a single count. The chain combines TRBV14 with TRBJ2-5; perhaps TRBD2 as D (7 bases). The V and J ends lost 6 bases and 5 bases respectively, with 19 bases between them. This CDR3 is 15 amino acids long. CDR1 and CDR2 (germline): SGHDN, FVKESK. The DNA for the CDR3 is TGTGCCAGCAGTCGGACTAGGGGGTATGGGGAGACCCAGTACTTC. It translates to CASSRTRGYGETQYF.

This chain links TRBV11-2 with TRBJ2-7, with D maybe TRBD1 (5 bases). From germline, CDR1 is SGHAT and CDR2 FQNNGV. Trimming stripped 2 bases from V and 3 bases from J, with 11 bases between. CDR3 size: 14 residues. The CDR3 coding sequence is TGTGCCAGCAGCTTATCGGCAGGGTACTACGAGCAGTACTTC. Translating it yields CASSLSAGYYEQYF.

The rearrangement joins TRBV2 to TRBJ1-2; no firm D call. The CDR3 contains 17 residues. Trimming stripped 1 base from V and 9 bases from J, with 24 bases between. Per germline, CDR1 SNHLY and CDR2 FYNNEI. The CDR3 nucleotides are TGTGCCAGCAGTGAAGGGGAGGACGGCTGGGTCCCGGGCCGCTACACCTTC. Protein sequence: CASSEGEDGWVPGRYTF.

The chain combines TRBV6-5 with TRBJ2-1, with D uncertain. Germline V gene lookup returns CDR1 MNHEY and CDR2 SVGAGI. With 2 bases removed from V and 1 base from J, the gap between germline ends came to 6 bases. The CDR3 is 14 residues long. The CDR3 sequence: CASSYAVSYNEQFF. Here the CDR3 DNA reads TGTGCCAGCAGTTACGCGGTGTCCTACAATGAGCAGTTCTTC.

The chain joins TRBV4-1 to TRBJ2-2; weak D call: TRBD1 (6 bases). The CDR3 loop spans 15 amino acids. The germline V gene encodes CDR1 MGHRA and CDR2 YSYEKL. V gave up 6 bases and J gave up 3 bases, with 14 bases separating them. The CDR3 coding sequence is TGCGCCAGCAGGCCCCGTACAGGGTACACCGGGGAGCTGTTTTTT. Translation gives CASRPRTGYTGELFF.

This chain uses TRBV19 with TRBJ2-3; D ambiguous. Germline CDR1 and CDR2: LNHDA and SQIVND (reference sequence). The CDR3 covers 11 residues. Trimming removed 8 bases at V and 6 bases at J, with 9 bases between. CDR3 sequence (DNA): TGTGCCAGTCAGAGGTCCGATACGCAGTATTTT. As protein: CASQRSDTQYF.

The rearrangement uses TRBV6-1 and TRBJ2-1; 12 nucleotides match TRBD1. The V gene end was trimmed by 4 bases and the J gene end by 7 bases; junction bases not matched to a gene: 8. Germline V CDR1 and CDR2: MNHNS, SASEGT. The CDR3 runs to 16 residues. The CDR3 is CASSVAGDRGLNEQFF. The CDR3, as DNA: TGTGCCAGCAGTGTAGCCGGGGACAGGGGGCTTAATGAGCAGTTCTTC.

V usage is TRBV5-6 and J usage is TRBJ2-7, with TRBD1 as a possible D gene (6 bases). V was cut by 2 bases and J by 3 bases, with 12 bases left in between. CDR3 size: 14 residues. CDR1 and CDR2 from the germline V gene are SGHDT and YYEEEE. The CDR3 sequence is CASSFQQGSYEQYF. The CDR3 DNA reads TGTGCCAGCAGCTTTCAACAGGGAAGCTACGAGCAGTACTTC.

The gene calls are TRBV28 and TRBJ2-1, with 9 bases lining up with TRBD2. The V gene's germline CDR1 is MDHEN and CDR2 SYDVKM. The CDR3 is 14 amino acids. The junction had 7 bases not matched to a gene; V was cut back by 2 bases and J by 11 bases. Written as DNA, the CDR3 is TGTGCCAGCAGTTTAGCTCTAGCGGGAACTCAGCAGTTCTTC. Encoded protein: CASSLALAGTQQFF.

This sequence joins TRBV4-1 and TRBJ2-3, with D possibly being TRBD2 (5 bases). The CDR3 spans 16 residues. Trimming removed 4 bases from V and 0 bases from J, with 14 bases in between. Per the germline V gene, CDR1 is MGHRA and CDR2 is YSYEKL. The CDR3, as DNA: TGCGCCAGCAGCCCGCTCGGGATCGTTAGCACAGATACGCAGTATTTT. As protein: CASSPLGIVSTDTQYF.

The CDR3 here is CAWSVGDYGYTF. The CDR3 DNA reads TGTGCCTGGAGTGTAGGGGACTATGGCTACACCTTC. The genes are TRBV30 and TRBJ1-2; D might be TRBD1 (5 bases). The V end lost 0 bases, the J end lost 3 bases, and 5 bases lay between the germline ends. This CDR3 spans 12 amino acids. CDR1 and CDR2 (germline): GTSNPN, SVGIG (reference sequence). Full variable domain (missing parts from reference TRBV30 and TRBJ1-2): SQTIHQWPATLVQPVGSPLSLECTVEGTSNPNLYWYRQAAGRGLQLLFYSVGIGQISSEVPQNLSASRPQDRQFILSSKKLLLSDSGFYLCAWSVGDYGYTFGSGTRLTVV.

This rearrangement joins TRBV19 to TRBJ2-3; 9 nucleotides match TRBD2. The CDR3 consists of 16 residues. With V trimmed by 3 bases and J by 6 bases, 10 bases remained unmatched. Per the germline V gene, CDR1 is LNHDA and CDR2 is SQIVND (reference sequence). CDR3 amino acids: CASSMGSAGGSDTQYF. The CDR3 bases are TGTGCCAGTAGTATGGGATCAGCGGGGGGTTCGGATACGCAGTATTTT.

The chain has TRBV27 and TRBJ2-2; 7 nucleotides align to TRBD1. V dropped 6 bases and J dropped 3; count of bases not matched to a gene: 4. CDR1 is MNHEY and CDR2 is SMNVEV in the germline V gene (reference sequence). The CDR3 has 14 amino acids. CDR3 nucleotide sequence: TGTGCCAGCAGAACAGGGGCCTACACCGGGGAGCTGTTTTTT. Its translation: CASRTGAYTGELFF.

V is TRBV9 and J is TRBJ2-1; TRBD2 aligns across 13 bases. With V trimmed by 3 bases and J by 6 bases, 9 bases remained unmatched. From germline, CDR1 is SGDLS and CDR2 YYNGEE. The CDR3 has 17 amino acids. The CDR3 sequence: CASSGITSGGALNEQFF. The CDR3 bases are TGTGCCAGCAGCGGGATCACTAGCGGGGGGGCCCTCAATGAGCAGTTCTTC.

The gene calls are TRBV9 and TRBJ2-3; 11 positions match TRBD1. Trimming removed 3 bases from V and 5 bases from J; junction bases left unmatched: 2. The CDR3 sequence is 14 residues long. In germline, CDR1 is SGDLS, CDR2 YYNGEE. The CDR3 DNA sequence: TGTGCCAGCAGCGCGGGACAGGGGGGAGATACGCAGTATTTT. Translated: CASSAGQGGDTQYF.